The rows below give T cell receptor beta chains drawn from one sample of a study of OX40 agonist ivuxolimab in advanced cancers. Here immunoSEQ multiplex PCR was the method, and the copy in TCRdb shows in-frame clones only, minus some. The top ten hold roughly 1.5% of the sample, which has 95,000 to 100,000 clones, roughly 83% seen once. The sequenced sample was CD4+ or CD8+ T cells sorted from blood, obtained in a trial of the OX40 agonist ivuxolimab. The receptors stem from an adult with an advanced solid tumor such as melanoma, head and neck, liver or kidney cancer. The CDR3 runs from the conserved cysteine through the conserved F or W. D genes are given only for firm matches. Not all rows give a size; the values are once, few, many and, for expanded clones, a class.

.	TRBV27	TRBJ2-7	.	TGTGCCAGCAGAGATTACCTCAGGGGCGGCGAGCAGTACTTC	CASRDYLRGGEQYF
.	TRBV5-1	TRBJ1-1	few	TGCGCCAGCAGCTTGCCCGGTTGGGACACTGAAGCTTTCTTT	CASSLPGWDTEAFF
.	TRBV4-3	TRBJ2-1	.	TGCGCCAGCAGCCTCCTTGGCACATACAATGAGCAGTTCTTC	CASSLLGTYNEQFF
.	TRBV19	TRBJ2-5	.	TGTGCCAGTAGTATTCTTCCCCCTAGGCAGGGCGGAGAAGAGACCCAGTACTTC	CASSILPPRQGGEETQYF
.	TRBV13	TRBJ1-1	once	TGTGCCAGCAGCTTCTTAGGGGACGACACTGAAGCTTTCTTT	CASSFLGDDTEAFF
.	TRBV7-9	TRBJ1-3	.	TGTGCCAGCAGCTTCGGGGAGGCTGGAAACACCATATATTTT	CASSFGEAGNTIYF
.	TRBV10-3	TRBJ1-4	.	TGTGCCATCAGTGATCGGGACACCTCAGAATCGGAAAAACTGTTTTTT	CAISDRDTSESEKLFF
TRBD1	TRBV25-1	TRBJ2-7	.	TGTGCCAGCAGTGAATATCACGGGACAGGTACCCTCGAGCAGTACTTC	CASSEYHGTGTLEQYF
.	TRBV27	TRBJ2-6	.	TGTGCCAGCAGTTTATGGGGTGACGGGCTGAGCTCTGGGGCCAACGTCCTGACTTTC	CASSLWGDGLSSGANVLTF
.	TRBV27	TRBJ1-2	.	TGTGCCAGCAGTAATCAGGACCGGGGAGGCTACACCTTC	CASSNQDRGGYTF
.	TRBV28	TRBJ2-1	once	TGTGCCAGCAGTCCCCAGTCGGTTGAGCAGTTCTTC	CASSPQSVEQFF
TRBD2	TRBV6-1	TRBJ2-7	.	TGTGCCAGCAGTGAAGTCGTGACTAGCGGCTCCTACGAGCAGTACTTC	CASSEVVTSGSYEQYF
.	TRBV14	TRBJ2-5	.	TGTGCCAGCAGCCGGCAGCGAGGGGCCCAGTACTTC	CASSRQRGAQYF
.	TRBV7-9	TRBJ1-2	few	TGTGCCAGCAGTGCCGTTTCTGGGCGGGAAGGCTACACCTTC	CASSAVSGREGYTF
TRBD1	TRBV6-1	TRBJ1-2	.	TGTGCCAGCAGGGACGGACAGGGTTTGGGCTATGGCTACACCTTC	CASRDGQGLGYGYTF
.	TRBV7-9	TRBJ1-2	.	TGTGCCAGCAGCCTCGATGGCTACACCTTC	CASSLDGYTF
TRBD1	TRBV28	TRBJ1-2	once	TGTGCCAGCAGTTTCACCGGGACAGGGGCCATCCTTGGAGGCTACACCTTC	CASSFTGTGAILGGYTF
.	TRBV11-1	TRBJ2-5	.	TGTGCCAGCAGCTTACCCCCCCCGGTACAAGAGACCCAGTACTTC	CASSLPPPVQETQYF
TRBD1	TRBV6-1	TRBJ1-2	.	TGTGCCAGCAATCCGACAGGGTACGGCTATGGCTACACCTTC	CASNPTGYGYGYTF
TRBD2	TRBV5-1	TRBJ2-5	once	TGCGCCAGCAGCCCAAACCTAGCGGGATGGCGGGAGACCCAGTACTTC	CASSPNLAGWRETQYF
TRBD1	TRBV7-2	TRBJ2-6	.	TGTGCCAGCGACAGGGCTGGGGCCAACGTCCTGACTTTC	CASDRAGANVLTF
TRBD1	TRBV5-6	TRBJ1-2	.	TGTGCCAGCAGCCCTACAGGGGGCGGGGGCTACACCTTC	CASSPTGGGGYTF
.	TRBV5-1	TRBJ2-5	.	TGCGCCAGCAGCCAAGGGACCCAAGAGACCCAGTACTTC	CASSQGTQETQYF